This entry lists 16 T cell receptor beta chains sequenced from one sample in a study of CD8+ T cells in alopecia areata. Extracted RNA was reverse transcribed into cDNA, the sequencing template. TCRdb's copy holds only in-frame clones and misses some; the assay was immunoSEQ multiplex PCR. The sample yields fewer than 150,000 clones, around three fifths seen once. Treatment described: oral pan-JAK inhibitor, 5-10 mg twice daily. Sequencing was performed on CD4+ T cells sorted from blood, taken at week 24, from a patient treated with tofacitinib. The source is a human donor with alopecia areata.

The chain links TRBV30 to TRBJ2-7, with D perhaps matching TRBD1 (5 bases). This CDR3 comprises 18 residues. The V gene's germline CDR1 is GTSNPN and CDR2 SVGIG (reference sequence). V was shortened by 0 bases and J by 0 bases, with 21 bases between the two germline ends. The CDR3: CAWSVGVGRGYHSYEQYF. The CDR3 DNA sequence: TGTGCCTGGAGTGTAGGGGTGGGAAGGGGCTACCACTCCTACGAGCAGTACTTC. Filled out from reference TRBV30 and TRBJ2-7, the complete variable domain reads SQTIHQWPATLVQPVGSPLSLECTVEGTSNPNLYWYRQAAGRGLQLLFYSVGIGQISSEVPQNLSASRPQDRQFILSSKKLLLSDSGFYLCAWSVGVGRGYHSYEQYFGPGTRLTVT.

The rearrangement uses TRBV11-2 and TRBJ2-1; D unresolved. The CDR3 has 14 residues. Trimming took 0 bases from V and 1 from J, leaving 4 bases between them. Per germline, CDR1 SGHAT and CDR2 FQNNGV. The CDR3 loop reads CASSLDLSYNEQFF. The DNA for the CDR3 is TGTGCCAGCAGCTTAGATCTATCCTACAATGAGCAGTTCTTC. Full variable domain (missing parts from reference TRBV11-2 and TRBJ2-1): EAGVAQSPRYKIIEKRQSVAFWCNPISGHATLYWYQQILGQGPKLLIQFQNNGVVDDSQLPKDRFSAERLKGVDSTLKIQPAKLEDSAVYLCASSLDLSYNEQFFGPGTRLTVL.

The rearrangement uses TRBV4-1 and TRBJ2-7; 9 bases fit TRBD1. Germline trimming cut 7 bases from V and 4 bases from J; bases unmatched to any gene: 14. The CDR3 runs 16 residues. CDR1 and CDR2 (germline): MGHRA, YSYEKL. This chain's CDR3 is CASTPSPTGGAYEQYF. CDR3 bases: TGCGCCAGCACCCCCTCCCCGACAGGGGGGGCTTACGAGCAGTACTTC.

This chain joins TRBV30 and TRBJ1-2; D gene ambiguous. Trimming removed 1 base at V and 8 bases at J, with 11 bases between. Germline-derived CDR1 and CDR2 are GTSNPN and SVGIG (reference sequence). The CDR3 has 12 amino acids. CDR3 amino acids: CAWSAGIYGYTF. The DNA of the CDR3 is TGTGCCTGGAGTGCTGGAATTTACGGCTACACCTTC.

This rearrangement joins TRBV30 to TRBJ2-2, with TRBD1 identical over 8 bases. The junction had 3 bases not matched to a gene; V was cut back by 3 bases and J by 3 bases. The germline gives CDR1 GTSNPN, CDR2 SVGIG (reference sequence). The CDR3 spans 14 residues. The CDR3 DNA reads TGTGCCTGGAGGCAGGGGGCGCACACCGGGGAGCTGTTTTTT. Translation: CAWRQGAHTGELFF.

J is TRBJ1-5 and V is TRBV23-1; D is uncertain. TRBV23-1 is classed as an ORF, of uncertain function. The CDR3 extends over 19 amino acids. With 4 bases removed from V and 0 bases from J, the gap between germline ends came to 22 bases. The CDR3, as DNA: TGCGCCAGCAGTCCCCCCGGTGTAGGGAGCCCATATAGCAATCAGCCCCAGCATTTT. Protein product: CASSPPGVGSPYSNQPQHF.

This clone turned up a few times. The chain recombines TRBV19 with TRBJ1-2; D remains ambiguous. The CDR3 extends over 13 amino acids. Germline CDR1 LNHDA, CDR2 SQIVND (reference sequence). Trimming removed 3 bases at V and 3 bases at J, with 8 bases between. The CDR3 DNA reads as TGTGCCAGTAGTATTTTCGGGGACTATGGCTACACCTTC. Translated: CASSIFGDYGYTF.

This chain links TRBV7-3 with TRBJ1-1; tentative D call: TRBD1 (6 bases). Germline CDR1 and CDR2: SGHTA and FQGTGA. V was trimmed by 4 bases and J by 4 bases, leaving 13 bases between them. The CDR3 is made up of 14 amino acids. The CDR3 is CASSSWKGGTEAFF. The CDR3 nucleotides read TGTGCCAGCAGCTCGTGGAAAGGGGGCACTGAAGCTTTCTTT.

This clone appeared a few times. The rearrangement links TRBV5-1 to TRBJ2-3; 9 bases match TRBD2. V lost 0 bases and J lost 6; bases outside the gene matches: 5. The CDR3 extends over 15 amino acids. Germline V lookup: CDR1 SGHRS, CDR2 YFSETQ. CDR3 in DNA: TGCGCCAGCAGCTTGGGCGGGGGGGCCTTGGATACGCAGTATTTT. Encoded protein: CASSLGGGALDTQYF. Based on the CDR3 plus reference TRBV5-1 and TRBJ2-3, the full variable domain is KAGVTQTPRYLIKTRGQQVTLSCSPISGHRSVSWYQQTPGQGLQFLFEYFSETQRNKGNFPGRFSGRQFSNSRSEMNVSTLELGDSALYLCASSLGGGALDTQYFGPGTRLTVL.

This clone was seen a few times. The V gene is TRBV29-1, the J gene TRBJ2-5, with D perhaps matching TRBD1 (6 bases). The germline gives CDR1 SQVTM, CDR2 ANQGSEA. The CDR3 sequence is 13 residues long. Trimming removed 6 bases from V and 0 bases from J, with 11 bases in between. CDR3 residues: CSVGHLYQETQYF. In nucleotides, the CDR3 is TGCAGCGTGGGACATTTGTACCAAGAGACCCAGTACTTC.

In DNA form, the CDR3 reads TGTGCCTGGAGGCTGAGCTCTGGAAACACCATATATTTT. Protein product: CAWRLSSGNTIYF. The chain recombines TRBV30 with TRBJ1-3; D unclear. Trimming stripped 3 bases from V and 0 bases from J, with 6 bases between. Germline V lookup: CDR1 GTSNPN, CDR2 SVGIG (reference sequence). The CDR3 spans 13 residues.

This clone was seen a few times. CDR3 amino acids: CASSWGSNYGYTF. The CDR3 coding sequence is TGCGCCAGCAGCTGGGGGAGTAACTATGGCTACACCTTC. The rearrangement links TRBV4-3 to TRBJ1-2; D might be TRBD1 (5 bases). V was shortened by 5 bases and J by 1 base, with 8 bases between the two germline ends. CDR1 is LGHNA, CDR2 YSLEER, per germline. This CDR3 is 13 amino acids long.

This clone was observed a single time. The V and J genes are TRBV4-2 and TRBJ2-3, with 13 positions matching TRBD2. CDR3 length: 18 residues. Germline V gene sequence: CDR1 LGHNA, CDR2 YNFKEQ. V trimming: 0 bases; J trimming: 1 base; junction bases outside the gene matches: 4. Written as DNA, the CDR3 is TGTGCCAGCAGCCAAGAACTAGCGGGGGGGCTGGGCACAGATACGCAGTATTTT. Residues: CASSQELAGGLGTDTQYF.

The chain couples TRBV7-2 to TRBJ1-5; the D is unclear. This CDR3 spans 13 amino acids. V was pared by 6 bases and J by 9 bases, with 15 bases between. In germline, CDR1 is SGHTA, CDR2 FQGNSA. The DNA for the CDR3 is TGTGCCAGCAGTTCAGAGGCCGATACGCCCCAGCATTTT. Its translation: CASSSEADTPQHF. Full variable domain (missing parts from reference TRBV7-2 and TRBJ1-5): GAGVSQSPSNKVTEKGKDVELRCDPISGHTALYWYRQSLGQGLEFLIYFQGNSAPDKSGLPSDRFSAERTGGSVSTLTIQRTQQEDSAVYLCASSSEADTPQHFGDGTRLSIL.

The V gene is TRBV4-3, the J gene TRBJ1-1, with D possibly being TRBD1 (5 bases). The CDR3 spans 13 residues. Trimming pared 0 bases from V and 4 bases from J, leaving 6 bases between. The germline V gene encodes CDR1 LGHNA and CDR2 YSLEER. The CDR3 sequence is CASSQDGGTEAFF. In DNA form, the CDR3 reads TGCGCCAGCAGCCAAGACGGGGGCACTGAAGCTTTCTTT.

The genes are TRBV29-1 and TRBJ1-1; no clear D gene. CDR3 length: 12 amino acids. The V and J ends lost 4 bases and 5 bases respectively, with 11 bases between them. The germline gives CDR1 SQVTM, CDR2 ANQGSEA. The DNA for the CDR3 is TGCAGCGTTGTAGATCGAGGTACTGAAGCTTTCTTT. Translated, it gives CSVVDRGTEAFF.